This T cell receptor (beta chain) was sequenced for a study of T cell repertoires in cytomegalovirus infection. As for the study in general: Use of recently identified HLA-C-restricted and well-studied HLA-B-restricted CMV epitopes was part of the study. Both CMV infection and a matching HLA type were indicated by public TCR beta signatures.

Germline loops: CDR1 MNHEY, CDR2 SMNVEV (reference sequence). Trimming removed 7 bases from V and 4 bases from J; junction bases left unmatched: 12. This CDR3 has 16 amino acids. A few counts support this clonotype. What it binds is not known. MiXCR, applied by TCRdb to the reads, yields one record per CDR3 protein. The sample lists some 800,000 distinct CDR3 sequences, 32% seen once, with roughly 12% in the top ten. The rearrangement joins TRBV27 to TRBJ1-2; TRBD1 aligns across 10 bases. The sequence derives from a human donor in good health (CMV status not recorded). Some clones in this sample may be carry-over from other donors' samples. Sequenced here: cultured CD8+ T cells from PBMCs, sampled from culture after CMV antigen stimulation. For the CDR3, the DNA is TGTGCCAGCAAAGCCGGGACAGGGGCTTTTCCCTATGGCTACACCTTC. Amino acids: CASKAGTGAFPYGYTF.